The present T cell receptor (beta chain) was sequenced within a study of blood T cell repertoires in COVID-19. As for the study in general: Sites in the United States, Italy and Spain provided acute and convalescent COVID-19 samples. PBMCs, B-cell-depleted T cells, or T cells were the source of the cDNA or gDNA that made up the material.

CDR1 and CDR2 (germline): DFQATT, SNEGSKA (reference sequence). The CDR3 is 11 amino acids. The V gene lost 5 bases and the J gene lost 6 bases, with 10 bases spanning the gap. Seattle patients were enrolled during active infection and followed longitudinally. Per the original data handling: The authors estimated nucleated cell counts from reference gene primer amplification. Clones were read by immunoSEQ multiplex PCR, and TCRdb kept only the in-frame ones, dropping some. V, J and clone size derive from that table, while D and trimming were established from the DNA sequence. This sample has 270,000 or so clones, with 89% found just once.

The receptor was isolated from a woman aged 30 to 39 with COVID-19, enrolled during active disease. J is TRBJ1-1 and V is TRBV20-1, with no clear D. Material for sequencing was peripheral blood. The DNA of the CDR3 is TGCAGTGCTGCCCCGGCGGCTGAAGCTTTCTTT. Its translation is CSAAPAAEAFF.